The 17 T cell receptor beta chains listed next were all sequenced from one sample in a study of blood T cell repertoires in COVID-19. TCRdb keeps only in-frame clones here, not all; method: immunoSEQ multiplex PCR. The sample has more than 95,000 clones, around four fifths seen once. Input material: peripheral blood. The receptors were sampled from a human donor in a cohort sampled during active COVID-19.

The rearrangement joins TRBV30 to TRBJ1-3; weak D call: TRBD1 (5 bases). The CDR3 sequence is 14 residues long. Germline CDR1 and CDR2: GTSNPN and SVGIG (reference sequence). V gave up 3 bases and J gave up 4 bases, with 13 bases separating them. CDR3 sequence reads: CAWSTGRSGNTIYF. The CDR3 region has the DNA TGTGCCTGGAGCACAGGACGGTCGGGAAACACCATATATTTT. Looking up the rest from reference TRBV30 and TRBJ1-3 gives the full variable domain: SQTIHQWPATLVQPVGSPLSLECTVEGTSNPNLYWYRQAAGRGLQLLFYSVGIGQISSEVPQNLSASRPQDRQFILSSKKLLLSDSGFYLCAWSTGRSGNTIYFGEGSWLTVV.

J is TRBJ1-2 and V is TRBV5-6; 7 bases are shared with TRBD1. The germline gives CDR1 SGHDT, CDR2 YYEEEE. The CDR3 runs to 16 residues. After removal of 3 bases from V and 5 bases from J, the junction contained 13 bases not matched to a gene. The CDR3 is CASSSFRDSELYGYTF. CDR3 DNA: TGTGCCAGCAGCTCTTTCCGGGACAGTGAACTTTATGGCTACACCTTC. Filled out from reference TRBV5-6 and TRBJ1-2, the complete variable domain reads DAGVTQSPTHLIKTRGQQVTLRCSPKSGHDTVSWYQQALGQGPQFIFQYYEEEERQRGNFPDRFSGHQFPNYSSELNVNALLLGDSALYLCASSSFRDSELYGYTFGSGTRLTVV.

The CDR3 protein is CASSYSMTGRTEAFF. The CDR3 nucleotides read TGTGCCAGCAGTTACTCTATGACAGGGAGGACTGAAGCTTTCTTT. This chain uses TRBV6-5 with TRBJ1-1; 7 bases fit TRBD1. After removal of 0 bases from V and 5 bases from J, the junction contained 6 bases not matched to a gene. This CDR3 region has 15 residues. Germline CDR1 and CDR2: MNHEY and SVGAGI.

J is TRBJ2-1 and V is TRBV24-1; 11 bases agree with TRBD1. Unmatched junction bases numbered 6, after V lost 3 bases and J lost 0 bases. This CDR3 has 18 residues. Germline lookup yields CDR1 KGHDR and CDR2 SFDVKD. CDR3 residues: CATSDDTGQGGSYNEQFF. The CDR3 DNA is TGTGCCACCAGTGATGATACGGGACAGGGGGGCTCCTACAATGAGCAGTTCTTC.

Here the CDR3 DNA reads TGTGCCAGCTTTAGGAACACTGAAGCTTTCTTT. Protein product: CASFRNTEAFF. The chain carries TRBV5-5 and TRBJ1-1; no clear D. This CDR3 spans 11 amino acids. V lost 7 bases and J 1 base, leaving 5 bases between the germline ends. Germline CDR1 is SGHKS and CDR2 is YYEKEE (reference sequence).

The chain carries TRBV5-4 and TRBJ2-4; maybe TRBD1 (5 bases). CDR1 is SGHNT and CDR2 is YYREEE in the germline V gene (reference sequence). Trimming pared 0 bases from V and 9 bases from J, leaving 13 bases between. This CDR3 comprises 14 residues. The CDR3, as DNA: TGTGCCAGCAGCTTGGCCCCTGGGCAGGGCATTCAGTACTTC. Amino acid sequence: CASSLAPGQGIQYF. Based on the CDR3 plus reference TRBV5-4 and TRBJ2-4, the full variable domain is ETGVTQSPTHLIKTRGQQVTLRCSSQSGHNTVSWYQQALGQGPQFIFQYYREEENGRGNFPPRFSGLQFPNYSSELNVNALELDDSALYLCASSLAPGQGIQYFGAGTRLSVL.

The chain carries TRBV7-8 and TRBJ2-2, with 15 bases aligning to TRBD2. Germline V lookup: CDR1 SGHVS, CDR2 FQNEAQ. This CDR3 comprises 22 residues. V shed 2 bases, J shed 6 bases, and the junction held 19 bases outside the gene matches. The CDR3 nucleotides read TGTGCCAGCAGCTTATCAGTCTCCCGGACTAGCGGGAGGGCCCTTTTGGCCGGGGAGCTGTTTTTT. It codes for CASSLSVSRTSGRALLAGELFF.

V is TRBV6-5 and J is TRBJ1-2; perhaps TRBD1 as D (6 bases). This CDR3 region has 14 residues. V lost 5 bases, J lost 4 bases, and 14 bases lay in between. CDR1 and CDR2 from the germline V gene are MNHEY and SVGAGI. The chain's CDR3 is CASSPQRDIYGYTF. The CDR3 coding sequence is TGTGCCAGCAGTCCGCAGAGGGACATCTATGGCTACACCTTC.

This clone appeared a single time. V is TRBV2 and J is TRBJ2-7, with 9 positions matching TRBD2. Germline V gene sequence: CDR1 SNHLY, CDR2 FYNNEI. The CDR3 extends over 15 amino acids. With 1 base clipped from V and 3 bases from J, the junction kept 4 bases outside the gene matches. DNA for the CDR3: TGTGCCAGCAGTGAAGGAGCGGGAGGCCACTACGAGCAGTACTTC. It translates to CASSEGAGGHYEQYF.

About this clone itself: The same CDR3 is also encoded by other DNA sequences in this sample. The chain uses TRBV24-1 and TRBJ2-3; TRBD1 agrees at 8 bases. Germline lookup yields CDR1 KGHDR and CDR2 SFDVKD. Trimming cost V 4 bases and J 6 bases; bases outside gene matches: 2. The CDR3 contains 13 residues. The CDR3 loop is CATSDRDRDTQYF. The CDR3 region has the DNA TGTGCCACCAGTGACCGGGACAGGGATACGCAGTATTTT.

The chain uses TRBV7-2 and TRBJ2-3; D may be TRBD2 (6 bases). The CDR3 sequence is 15 residues long. From germline, CDR1 is SGHTA and CDR2 FQGNSA. The V end was cut by 1 base, the J end by 3 bases, with 11 bases between. This chain's CDR3 is CASSLVGGNTDTQYF. CDR3 DNA sequence: TGTGCCAGCAGCTTAGTGGGCGGGAATACAGATACGCAGTATTTT.

The chain employs TRBV10-3 and TRBJ2-3; D gene unclear. The CDR3 length is 12 residues. CDR1 and CDR2 from the germline V gene are ENHRY and SYGVKD. The V end lost 3 bases, the J end lost 3 bases, and 4 bases lay between the germline ends. As DNA, the CDR3 is TGTGCCATCAGTGATACTACAGATACGCAGTATTTT. Encoded protein: CAISDTTDTQYF.

This clone was picked up one time. V is TRBV10-1 and J is TRBJ2-6; 8 bases are a match to TRBD1. The CDR3 consists of 17 residues. V dropped 6 bases and J dropped 0; count of bases not matched to a gene: 7. From germline, CDR1 is WNHNN and CDR2 SYGVQD (reference sequence). The CDR3 DNA is TGCGCCAGCAGACCCGGACAGGGAAACTCTGGGGCCAACGTCCTGACTTTC. Translated: CASRPGQGNSGANVLTF.

The V call is TRBV30, the J call TRBJ1-4, with D hard to call. Germline V gene data show CDR1 as GTSNPN and CDR2 as SVGIG (reference sequence). Between the trimmed V and J ends, which lost 1 base and 7 bases, there was a span of 7 bases. This CDR3 region has 12 residues. CDR3 sequence (DNA): TGTGCCTGGAGTGCGACTTTTGAAAAACTGTTTTTT. Translated: CAWSATFEKLFF.

The chain joins TRBV6-5 to TRBJ2-1; 8 bases line up with TRBD2. The trim removed 6 bases at V and 1 base at J, leaving 2 bases unmatched. CDR3 size: 14 residues. Germline V gene sequence: CDR1 MNHEY, CDR2 SVGAGI. The CDR3: CASRRGASYNEQFF. The CDR3 region has the DNA TGTGCCAGCAGGCGGGGGGCATCCTACAATGAGCAGTTCTTC.

This clone was seen a single time. This rearrangement joins TRBV27 to TRBJ1-4; 7 bases fit TRBD1. V shed 8 bases, J shed 5 bases, and the junction held 5 bases outside the gene matches. This CDR3 has 13 amino acids. The germline CDR1 and CDR2 sequences are MNHEY and SMNVEV (reference sequence). CDR3 loop: CASCSRGNEKLFF. The CDR3, as DNA: TGTGCCAGCTGTTCCAGGGGGAATGAAAAACTGTTTTTT.

This clone was found once. V usage is TRBV28 and J usage is TRBJ2-1; D ambiguous. Germline CDR1 and CDR2: MDHEN and SYDVKM. The germline V and J ends were trimmed by 3 bases and 6 bases, with 12 bases remaining between them. This CDR3 comprises 14 residues. The CDR3 loop reads CASSFGPIGNEQFF. DNA of the CDR3: TGTGCCAGCAGTTTTGGGCCAATTGGCAATGAGCAGTTCTTC.